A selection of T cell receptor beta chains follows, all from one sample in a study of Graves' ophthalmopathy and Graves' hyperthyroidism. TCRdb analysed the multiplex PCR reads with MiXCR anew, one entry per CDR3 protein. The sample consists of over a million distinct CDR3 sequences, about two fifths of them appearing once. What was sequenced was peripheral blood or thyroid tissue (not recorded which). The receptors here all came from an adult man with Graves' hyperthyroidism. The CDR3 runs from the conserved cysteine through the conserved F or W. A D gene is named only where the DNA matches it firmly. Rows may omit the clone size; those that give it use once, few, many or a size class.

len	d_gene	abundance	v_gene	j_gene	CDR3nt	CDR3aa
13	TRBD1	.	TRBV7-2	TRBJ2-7	TGTGCCAGCAGACAAGGACAGGGGGCTGAGCAGTACTTC	CASRQGQGAEQYF
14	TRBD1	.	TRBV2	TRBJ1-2	TGTGCCAGCAATGGGGGACAGGCAAACTATGGCTACACCTTC	CASNGGQANYGYTF
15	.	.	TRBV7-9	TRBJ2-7	TGTGCCAGCAGCTGGGACATTAGGGATAACTACGAGCAGTACTTC	CASSWDIRDNYEQYF
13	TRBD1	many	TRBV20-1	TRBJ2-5	TGCAGTGCTAGACCGGGACAGGGGTTTCAGCGGTACTTC	CSARPGQGFQRYF
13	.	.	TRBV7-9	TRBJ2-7	TGTGCCAGCAGCTACACGGGTGCAGGCGAGCAGTACTTC	CASSYTGAGEQYF
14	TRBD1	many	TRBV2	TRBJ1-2	TGTGCCAAGCCGGGACAGACGCCGTTCTATGGCTACACCTTC	CAKPGQTPFYGYTF
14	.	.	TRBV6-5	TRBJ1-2	TGTGCCAGCGGCCTTCGCAGGGCCTCCTATGGCTACACCTTC	CASGLRRASYGYTF
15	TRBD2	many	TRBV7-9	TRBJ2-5	TGTGCCAGCAGCTTACTAAGCGGGGCGGGAGAGACCCAGTACTTC	CASSLLSGAGETQYF
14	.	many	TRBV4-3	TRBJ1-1	TGTGCCAGCAGTCAGGACACAGGAAACACTGAAGCTTTCTTT	CASSQDTGNTEAFF
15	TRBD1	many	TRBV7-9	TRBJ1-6	TGTGCCAGCAGCCCGGGACAGAGCAATAATTCACCCCTCCACTTT	CASSPGQSNNSPLHF
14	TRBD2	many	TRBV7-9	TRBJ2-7	TGTGCCAGCAGCTTAGCGGGGGAGGGATTTGAGCAGTACTTC	CASSLAGEGFEQYF
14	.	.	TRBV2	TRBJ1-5	TGTGCCAGCAGCCGCGGACATAGCAATCAGCCCCAGCATTTT	CASSRGHSNQPQHF
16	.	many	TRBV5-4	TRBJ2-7	TGTGCCAGCAGCTTGGGGTCAACGGTCGAGGGATACGAGCAGTACTTC	CASSLGSTVEGYEQYF
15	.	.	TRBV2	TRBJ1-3	TGTGCCAGCAGTGAAGCGCGGGGACACGGAAACACCATATATTTT	CASSEARGHGNTIYF
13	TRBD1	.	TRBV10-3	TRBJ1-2	TGTGCCATCAACCCAGACAGGGATGTTGGCTACACCTTC	CAINPDRDVGYTF
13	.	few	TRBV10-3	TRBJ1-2	TGTGCCATCACCCCTGACCCGCTTGACGGCTACACCTTC	CAITPDPLDGYTF